The clone carrying this TCR beta chain was picked up many times. Its antigen remains unidentified. These data come from a study of identical twins. Study results and limitations: While abundant cord blood beta clonotypes carried fewer insertions, memory repertoires showed no such pattern.

TCRdb analysed the 5' RACE reads with MiXCR anew, one entry per CDR3 protein. The table has about 720,000 distinct CDR3 sequences, over 8.5% seen once. The same sample was also studied in work on yellow fever vaccine responses in identical twins.

Sequencing input: PBMCs. The receptor comes from a woman under 30 in good health.

CDR3 sequence: CASSLDLGNTGELFF. CDR3 bases: TGTGCCAGCAGCTTAGATTTAGGGAACACCGGGGAGCTGTTTTTT. V usage is TRBV11-2 and J usage is TRBJ2-2; D is undetermined. There are 15 residues in the CDR3. V was cut by 0 bases and J by 1 base, with 6 bases left in between. CDR1 and CDR2 (germline): SGHAT, FQNNGV.